This T cell receptor beta chain was captured by sequencing in a study of blood T cell repertoires in COVID-19. Study overall: Both acute and convalescent COVID-19 samples were obtained from the United States, Italy and Spain. Nucleic acid was either cDNA or gDNA, and it came from T cells, B-cell-depleted T cells, or PBMCs.

V dropped 4 bases and J dropped 3 bases, with 16 bases sitting between them. In germline, CDR1 is SGHNT, CDR2 YYREEE (reference sequence). The CDR3 loop spans 15 amino acids. Cohort placement rested on clinical history that participants reported themselves. Assay: immunoSEQ multiplex PCR; the TCRdb copy retains only in-frame clones and omits some. The table has a few hundred thousand clones, 80% to 90% seen once; the top ten hold over 2%. This TCR derives from a man aged 25 to 45 who had recovered from COVID-19. The chain couples TRBV5-4 to TRBJ1-2, with TRBD1 as a possible D gene (6 bases). What was sequenced was PBMCs or T cells enriched from blood (not recorded which). CDR3 sequence: CASSPETGEYYGYTF. The CDR3 bases are TGTGCCAGCAGCCCTGAGACAGGAGAATACTATGGCTACACCTTC.